This TCR beta chain comes out of a study of T-cell memory formation after mild COVID-19. Study summary: TCR clusters were mostly donor specific.

V lost 7 bases and J 0 bases, leaving 16 bases between the germline ends. This CDR3 has 16 residues. The V gene's germline CDR1 is MNHEY and CDR2 SVGEGT. Comment on this clonotype: Its target is unknown.

TCRdb redid the calling of the 5' RACE reads with MiXCR, one entry per CDR3 protein. The table lists 550,000 to 650,000 distinct CDR3 sequences, roughly 17% of them singletons. Overall study results and limits: Some responding clones appeared in pre-infection memory, suggesting cross-reactive memory joined. Mostly located in CM and EM were contracting CD4+ clones, with contracting CD8+ clones located in EMRA.

V and J are TRBV6-2 or TRBV6-3 and TRBJ2-1, with D maybe TRBD2 (5 bases). Specimen: PBMCs or a T cell subset sorted from them (not recorded which). The receptor's source is an adult woman who had mild COVID-19 (a few samples of this study predate the infection). Cell type and time point are not known. The CDR3 sequence: CASTHSQAGSYNEQFF. CDR3 DNA sequence: TGTGCCAGCACCCACTCCCAGGCGGGCTCCTACAATGAGCAGTTCTTC.